A single T cell receptor beta chain is shown here with its context. Its matching antigen is unknown. The V gene end was trimmed by 2 bases and the J gene end by 12 bases; junction bases not matched to a gene: 15. CDR1 is DFQATT, CDR2 SNEGSKA, per germline (reference sequence). This CDR3 comprises 15 residues. This specimen belongs to a study of blood T cells in healthy people across ages. Overall study results and limits: The diversity estimates, figures obtained from one million T cells, were considered underestimates.

The authors ran a second PCR of 7 to 11 cycles using a sample-barcoded 5' primer and a J-beta primer mix. Each of the cDNA molecules was tagged by a template-switch adaptor with 12 random nucleotides. TCRdb re-derived calls from the 5' RACE reads in MiXCR, one entry per CDR3 protein. Among approximately 670,000 distinct CDR3 sequences listed, over 40% were seen once. The receptor comes from a man older than 75 in good health. Material for sequencing was blood. The genes are TRBV20-1 and TRBJ2-1, with 8 bases that match TRBD2. The CDR3 DNA reads as TGCAGTGCTAGAATCCCTAGCGGGCCTAAGGGAGGGCAGTTCTTC. Its protein product is CSARIPSGPKGGQFF.